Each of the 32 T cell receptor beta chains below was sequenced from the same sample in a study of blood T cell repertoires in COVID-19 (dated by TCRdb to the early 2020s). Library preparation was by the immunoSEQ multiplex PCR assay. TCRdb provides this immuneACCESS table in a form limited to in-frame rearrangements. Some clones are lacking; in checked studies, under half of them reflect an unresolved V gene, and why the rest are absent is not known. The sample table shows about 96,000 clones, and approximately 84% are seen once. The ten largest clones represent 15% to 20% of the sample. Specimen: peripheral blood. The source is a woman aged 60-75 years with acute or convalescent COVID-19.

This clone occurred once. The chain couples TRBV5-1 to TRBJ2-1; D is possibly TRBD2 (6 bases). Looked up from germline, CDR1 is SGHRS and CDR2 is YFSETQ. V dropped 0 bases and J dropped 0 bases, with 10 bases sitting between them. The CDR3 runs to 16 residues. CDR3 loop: CASSLVGGASYNEQFF. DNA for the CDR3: TGCGCCAGCAGCTTGGTGGGCGGGGCCTCCTACAATGAGCAGTTCTTC.

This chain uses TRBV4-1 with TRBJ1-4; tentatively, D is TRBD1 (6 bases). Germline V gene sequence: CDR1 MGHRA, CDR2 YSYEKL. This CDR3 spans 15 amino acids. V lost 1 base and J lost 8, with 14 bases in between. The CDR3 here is CASSQGNRVEEKLFF. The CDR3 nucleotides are TGCGCCAGCAGCCAAGGTAACAGGGTAGAAGAAAAACTGTTTTTT.

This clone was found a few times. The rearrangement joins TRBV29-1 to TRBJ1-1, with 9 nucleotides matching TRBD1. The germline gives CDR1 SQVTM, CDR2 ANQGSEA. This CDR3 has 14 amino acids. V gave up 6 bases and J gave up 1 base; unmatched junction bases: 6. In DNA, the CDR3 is TGCAGCGTAGAGGGACAGGGTGGGAACACTGAAGCTTTCTTT. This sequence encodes CSVEGQGGNTEAFF.

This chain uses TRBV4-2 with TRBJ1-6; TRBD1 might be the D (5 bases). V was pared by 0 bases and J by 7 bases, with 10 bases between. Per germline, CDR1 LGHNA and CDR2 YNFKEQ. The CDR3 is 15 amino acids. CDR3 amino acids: CASSQDQGSNSPLHF. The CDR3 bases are TGTGCCAGCAGCCAAGATCAGGGTTCAAATTCACCCCTCCACTTT.

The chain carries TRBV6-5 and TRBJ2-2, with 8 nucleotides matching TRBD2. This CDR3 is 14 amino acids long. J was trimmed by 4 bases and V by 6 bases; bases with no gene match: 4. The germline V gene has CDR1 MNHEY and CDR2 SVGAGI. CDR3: CASRPGGSTGELFF. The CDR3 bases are TGTGCCAGCAGGCCGGGGGGGAGCACCGGGGAGCTGTTTTTT.

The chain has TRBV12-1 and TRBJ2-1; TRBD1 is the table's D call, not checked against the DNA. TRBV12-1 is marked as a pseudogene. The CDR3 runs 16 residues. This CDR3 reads CASSFLSLRGYNEQFF. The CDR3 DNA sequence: TGTGCCAGCAGCTTCCTCTCCCTTAGGGGATACAATGAGCAGTTCTTC.

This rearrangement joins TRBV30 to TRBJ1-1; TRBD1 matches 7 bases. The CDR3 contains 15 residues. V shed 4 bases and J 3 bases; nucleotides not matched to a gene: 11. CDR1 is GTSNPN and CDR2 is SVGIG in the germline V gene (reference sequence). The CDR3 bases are TGTGCCTGGACCCGGACGAGGGGGCTAGACACTGAAGCTTTCTTT. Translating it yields CAWTRTRGLDTEAFF.

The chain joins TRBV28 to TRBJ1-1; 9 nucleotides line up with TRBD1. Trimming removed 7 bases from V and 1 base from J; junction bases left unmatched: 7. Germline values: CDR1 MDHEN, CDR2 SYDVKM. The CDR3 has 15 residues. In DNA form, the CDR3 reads TGTGCCAGCAACCCGGGACAGGGCCCGAACACTGAAGCTTTCTTT. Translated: CASNPGQGPNTEAFF.

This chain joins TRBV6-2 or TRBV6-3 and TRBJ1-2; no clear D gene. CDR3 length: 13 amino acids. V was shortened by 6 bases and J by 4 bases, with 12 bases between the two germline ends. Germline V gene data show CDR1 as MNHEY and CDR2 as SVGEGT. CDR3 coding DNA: TGTGCCAGCAGCCCCATGAGGTTCTATGGCTACACCTTC. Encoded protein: CASSPMRFYGYTF.

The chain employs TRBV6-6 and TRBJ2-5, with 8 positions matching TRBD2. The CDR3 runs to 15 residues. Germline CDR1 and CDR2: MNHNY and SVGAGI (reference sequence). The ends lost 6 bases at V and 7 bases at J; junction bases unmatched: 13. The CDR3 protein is CASRTGTRDARTQYF. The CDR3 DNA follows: TGTGCCAGCAGGACCGGGACTAGAGACGCACGGACCCAGTACTTC.

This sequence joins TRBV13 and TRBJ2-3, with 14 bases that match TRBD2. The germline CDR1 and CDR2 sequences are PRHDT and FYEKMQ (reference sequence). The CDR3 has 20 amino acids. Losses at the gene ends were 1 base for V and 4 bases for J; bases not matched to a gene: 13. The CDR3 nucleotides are TGTGCCAGCAGCTTAGTTGGGAGACTAGCGGGGGGGCCTGTCCCAGATACGCAGTATTTT. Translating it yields CASSLVGRLAGGPVPDTQYF.

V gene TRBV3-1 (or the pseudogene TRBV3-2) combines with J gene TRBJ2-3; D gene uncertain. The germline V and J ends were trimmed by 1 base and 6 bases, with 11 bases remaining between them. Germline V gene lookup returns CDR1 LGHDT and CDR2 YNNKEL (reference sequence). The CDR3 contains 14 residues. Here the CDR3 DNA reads TGTGCCAGCAGCCAAGGTGGGCTGACGGATACGCAGTATTTT. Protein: CASSQGGLTDTQYF.

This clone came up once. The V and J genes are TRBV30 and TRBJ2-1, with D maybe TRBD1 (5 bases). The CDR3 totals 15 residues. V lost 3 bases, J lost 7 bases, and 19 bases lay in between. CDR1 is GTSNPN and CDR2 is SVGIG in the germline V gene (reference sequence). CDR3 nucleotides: TGTGCCTGGAGATCAGGCAGGGATTTTTATAATGAGCAGTTCTTC. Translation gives CAWRSGRDFYNEQFF.

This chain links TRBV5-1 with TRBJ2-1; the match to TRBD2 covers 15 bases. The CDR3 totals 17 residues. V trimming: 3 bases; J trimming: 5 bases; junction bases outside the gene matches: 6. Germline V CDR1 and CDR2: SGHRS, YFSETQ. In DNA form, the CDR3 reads TGCGCCAGCAGCTCTCGGACTAGCGGGGGGGCCCACAATGAGCAGTTCTTC. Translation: CASSSRTSGGAHNEQFF.

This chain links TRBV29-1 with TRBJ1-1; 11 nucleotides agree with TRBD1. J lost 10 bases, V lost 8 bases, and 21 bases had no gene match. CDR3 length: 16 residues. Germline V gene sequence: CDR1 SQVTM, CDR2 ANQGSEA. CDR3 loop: CSLLGREGRDRGVAFF. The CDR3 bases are TGCAGCCTATTGGGTCGGGAGGGACGGGACAGGGGGGTAGCTTTCTTT.

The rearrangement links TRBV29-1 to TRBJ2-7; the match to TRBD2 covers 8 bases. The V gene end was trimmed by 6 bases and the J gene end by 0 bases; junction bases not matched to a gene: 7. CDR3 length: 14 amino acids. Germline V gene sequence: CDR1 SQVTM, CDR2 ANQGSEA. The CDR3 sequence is CSVQSGGVSYEQYF. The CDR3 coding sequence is TGCAGCGTCCAAAGCGGGGGCGTCTCCTACGAGCAGTACTTC.

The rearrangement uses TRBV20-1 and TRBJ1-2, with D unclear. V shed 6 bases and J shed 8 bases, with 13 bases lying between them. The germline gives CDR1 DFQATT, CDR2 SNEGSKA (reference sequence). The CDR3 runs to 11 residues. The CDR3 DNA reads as TGCAGTGCCGGGGAGGCTCAGGGCTACACCTTC. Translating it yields CSAGEAQGYTF.

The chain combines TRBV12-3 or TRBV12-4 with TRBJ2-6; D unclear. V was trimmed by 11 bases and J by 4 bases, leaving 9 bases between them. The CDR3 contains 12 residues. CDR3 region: CAYSMGANVLTF. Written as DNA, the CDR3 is TGTGCCTACAGTATGGGGGCCAACGTCCTGACTTTC.

The CDR3 is CASSSLPSASPLHF. The CDR3 region has the DNA TGTGCCAGCAGTTCTTTACCTAGCGCTTCACCCCTCCACTTT. The chain has TRBV7-8 and TRBJ1-6; D not resolved. The germline gives CDR1 SGHVS, CDR2 FQNEAQ. The CDR3 has 14 amino acids. Trimming cost V 6 bases and J 9 bases, with 15 bases left between them.

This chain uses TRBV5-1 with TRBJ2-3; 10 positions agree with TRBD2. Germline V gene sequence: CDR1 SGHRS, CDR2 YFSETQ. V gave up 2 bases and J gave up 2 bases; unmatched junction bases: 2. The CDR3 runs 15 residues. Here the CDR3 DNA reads TGCGCCAGCAGCTTAGCGGGGGGGCCCACAGATACGCAGTATTTT. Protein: CASSLAGGPTDTQYF.

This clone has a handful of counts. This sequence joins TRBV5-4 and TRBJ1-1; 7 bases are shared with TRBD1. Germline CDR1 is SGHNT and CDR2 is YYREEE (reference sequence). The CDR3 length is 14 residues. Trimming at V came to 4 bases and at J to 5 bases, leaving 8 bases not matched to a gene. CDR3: CASSPDRDSTEAFF. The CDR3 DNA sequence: TGTGCCAGCAGCCCAGACAGGGACAGTACTGAAGCTTTCTTT.

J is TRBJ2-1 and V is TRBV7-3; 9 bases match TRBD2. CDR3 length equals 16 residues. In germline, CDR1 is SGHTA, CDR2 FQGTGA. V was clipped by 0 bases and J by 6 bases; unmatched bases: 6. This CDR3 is CASSLTAAGGINEQFF. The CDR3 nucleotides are TGTGCCAGCAGCTTAACAGCAGCGGGGGGTATCAATGAGCAGTTCTTC.

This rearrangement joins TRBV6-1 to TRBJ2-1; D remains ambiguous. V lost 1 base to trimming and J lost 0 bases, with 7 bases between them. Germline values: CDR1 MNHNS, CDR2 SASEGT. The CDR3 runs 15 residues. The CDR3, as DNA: TGTGCCAGCAGTGAAGTGAGGCCCTCCTACAATGAGCAGTTCTTC. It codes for CASSEVRPSYNEQFF.

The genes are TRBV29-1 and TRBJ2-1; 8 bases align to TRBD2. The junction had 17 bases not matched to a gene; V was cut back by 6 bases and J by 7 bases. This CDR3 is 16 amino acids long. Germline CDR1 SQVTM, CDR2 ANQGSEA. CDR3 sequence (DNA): TGCAGCGTCGGAGACAGGTACAGCGGGGGCAAGAATGAGCAGTTCTTC. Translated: CSVGDRYSGGKNEQFF.

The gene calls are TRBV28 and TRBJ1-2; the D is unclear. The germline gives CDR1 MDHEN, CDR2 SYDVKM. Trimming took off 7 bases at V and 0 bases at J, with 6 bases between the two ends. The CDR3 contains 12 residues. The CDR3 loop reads CASTRSNYGYTF. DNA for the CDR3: TGTGCCAGCACCAGATCTAACTATGGCTACACCTTC.

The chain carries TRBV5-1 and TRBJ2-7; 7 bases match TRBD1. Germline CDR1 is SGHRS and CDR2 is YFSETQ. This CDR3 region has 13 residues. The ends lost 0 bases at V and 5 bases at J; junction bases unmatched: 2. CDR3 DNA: TGCGCCAGCAGCTTGGCCGGACAGGACGAGCAGTACTTC. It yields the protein CASSLAGQDEQYF.

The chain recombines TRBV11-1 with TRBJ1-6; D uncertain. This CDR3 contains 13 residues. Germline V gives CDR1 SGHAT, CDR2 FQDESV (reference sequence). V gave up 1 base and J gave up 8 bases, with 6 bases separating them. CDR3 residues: CASSLVGDSPLHF. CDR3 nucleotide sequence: TGTGCCAGCAGCTTAGTCGGGGATTCACCCCTCCACTTT.

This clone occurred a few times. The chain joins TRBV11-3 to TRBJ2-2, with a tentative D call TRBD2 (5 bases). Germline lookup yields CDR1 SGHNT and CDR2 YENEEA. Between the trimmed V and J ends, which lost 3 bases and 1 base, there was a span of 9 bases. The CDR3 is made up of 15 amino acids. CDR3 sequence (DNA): TGTGCCAGCAGCTTCTCCGGGATGAACACCGGGGAGCTGTTTTTT. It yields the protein CASSFSGMNTGELFF.

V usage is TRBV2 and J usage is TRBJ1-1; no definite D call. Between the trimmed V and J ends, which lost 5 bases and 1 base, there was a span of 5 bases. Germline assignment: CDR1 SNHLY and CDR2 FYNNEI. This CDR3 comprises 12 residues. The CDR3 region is CASSPGNTEAFF. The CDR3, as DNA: TGTGCCAGCAGTCCGGGGAACACTGAAGCTTTCTTT.

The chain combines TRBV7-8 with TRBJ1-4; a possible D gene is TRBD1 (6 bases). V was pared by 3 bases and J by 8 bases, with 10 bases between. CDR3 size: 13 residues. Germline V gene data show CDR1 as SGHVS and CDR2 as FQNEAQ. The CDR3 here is CASSFRGSEKLFF. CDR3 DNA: TGTGCCAGCAGCTTTAGGGGGAGCGAAAAACTGTTTTTT.

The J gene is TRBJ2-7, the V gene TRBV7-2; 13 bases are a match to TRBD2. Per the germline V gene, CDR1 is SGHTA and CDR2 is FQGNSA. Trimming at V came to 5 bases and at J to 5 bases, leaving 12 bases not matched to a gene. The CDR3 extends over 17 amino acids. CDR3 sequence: CASSPQRTSGGGHEQYF. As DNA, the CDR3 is TGTGCCAGCAGCCCACAGCGGACTAGCGGGGGAGGGCACGAGCAGTACTTC. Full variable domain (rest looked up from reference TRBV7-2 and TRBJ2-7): GAGVSQSPSNKVTEKGKDVELRCDPISGHTALYWYRQSLGQGLEFLIYFQGNSAPDKSGLPSDRFSAERTGGSVSTLTIQRTQQEDSAVYLCASSPQRTSGGGHEQYFGPGTRLTVT.

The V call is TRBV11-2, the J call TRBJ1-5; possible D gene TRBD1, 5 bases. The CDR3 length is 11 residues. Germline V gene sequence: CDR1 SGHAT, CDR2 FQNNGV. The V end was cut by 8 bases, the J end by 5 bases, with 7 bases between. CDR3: CASGAHQPQHF. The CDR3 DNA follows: TGTGCCAGCGGGGCCCATCAGCCCCAGCATTTT.